This T cell receptor beta chain is from a study of radiotherapy plus CTLA-4 blockade in lung cancer. Across the study: For 18% of patients, objective responses occurred, and about 30% had disease control.

By share, this clone ranks as medium-sized. The target antigen is unknown. Notes on the study in general: Some TCR clones had been derived from tumors. These clones expanded in peripheral blood after radiotherapy plus ipilimumab.

The CDR3 has 16 residues. J gave up 2 bases and V 1 base, and 3 bases lay outside the gene matches. Per the germline V gene, CDR1 is SGHVS and CDR2 is FNYEAQ. Receiving focal radiation plus CTLA-4 blockade with ipilimumab were patients who had chemo-refractory metastatic non-small-cell lung cancer. The method was immunoSEQ multiplex PCR; TCRdb's version includes in-frame clones alone and lacks a portion of them. This sample has 25,000 to 35,000 clones; 70% to 80% occur once, and the top ten carry roughly a sixth. The chain joins TRBV7-6 to TRBJ1-3; 9 bases agree with TRBD1. The sequence derives from a human donor with non-small cell lung cancer that progressed on radiotherapy plus ipilimumab. The sample here was peripheral blood, taken from a patient treated with radiotherapy plus ipilimumab. The CDR3 loop reads CASSLDGTGTGNTIYF. The CDR3 DNA reads TGTGCCAGCAGCTTAGACGGGACAGGGACTGGAAACACCATATATTTT.